A single sample gave rise to the 11 T cell receptor beta chains below, sequenced in a study of cytomegalovirus exposure and HLA in healthy donors. The PCR employed 60 Vbeta primers together with 13 Jbeta primers. The data were produced by immunoSEQ multiplex PCR, yet TCRdb's version contains in-frame clones alone and is incomplete. The sample includes some 150,000 clones, around 72% of them seen just once. Sequenced: PBMCs. The receptors shown here come from a man in his late teens or twenties in good health and CMV-seropositive.

The chain couples TRBV5-4 to TRBJ2-4, with 7 positions matching TRBD1. J lost 7 bases, V lost 2 bases, and 6 bases had no gene match. Per germline, CDR1 SGHNT and CDR2 YYREEE (reference sequence). This CDR3 comprises 14 residues. The CDR3 loop reads CASSLQGQENIQYF. CDR3 bases: TGTGCCAGCAGCTTACAGGGGCAGGAGAACATTCAGTACTTC.

This chain links TRBV5-4 with TRBJ1-1; the D gene is possibly TRBD1 (5 bases). The CDR3 sequence is 14 residues long. The V gene lost 6 bases and the J gene lost 1 base, with 13 bases spanning the gap. Germline CDR1 reads SGHNT; CDR2 reads YYREEE (reference sequence). The DNA for the CDR3 is TGTGCCAGCATCCCACGGGACTCGAACACTGAAGCTTTCTTT. Translating gives CASIPRDSNTEAFF.

The J gene is TRBJ1-6, the V gene TRBV5-4; TRBD1 agrees at 7 bases. The CDR3 runs 15 residues. The J segment lost 4 bases and the V segment lost 4 bases, leaving 5 bases of the junction unmatched. Per the germline V gene, CDR1 is SGHNT and CDR2 is YYREEE (reference sequence). In DNA form, the CDR3 reads TGTGCCAGCAGCAGGGGGACAGATTATAATTCACCCCTCCACTTT. Protein sequence: CASSRGTDYNSPLHF.

The J gene is TRBJ1-5, the V gene TRBV7-9; 7 nucleotides line up with TRBD1. CDR3 length: 14 residues. Per the germline V gene, CDR1 is SEHNR and CDR2 is FQNEAQ (reference sequence). V shed 5 bases and J 5 bases; nucleotides not matched to a gene: 6. The CDR3 DNA sequence: TGTGCCAGCAGCCCTCAGGGGGGTGATCAGCCCCAGCATTTT. It codes for CASSPQGGDQPQHF.

CDR3 region: CATTSRGSEYNEQFF. CDR3 DNA sequence: TGTGCCACCACGTCCCGGGGTAGTGAGTACAATGAGCAGTTCTTC. This chain connects TRBV5-4 to TRBJ2-1; D perhaps matches TRBD2 (5 bases). There are 15 residues in the CDR3. The ends were cut back, 9 bases at V and 4 bases at J, with 20 bases in the middle. Germline-derived CDR1 and CDR2 are SGHNT and YYREEE (reference sequence).

V gene TRBV6-1 combines with J gene TRBJ1-2; D might be TRBD1 (6 bases). Trimming took off 6 bases at V and 4 bases at J, with 15 bases between the two ends. The CDR3 sequence is 14 residues long. Germline loops: CDR1 MNHNS, CDR2 SASEGT. CDR3 DNA: TGTGCCAGCAGCTTGGACAGAAGTATCTATGGCTACACCTTC. Its translation is CASSLDRSIYGYTF.

This sequence joins TRBV2 and TRBJ2-1; a possible D gene is TRBD1 (6 bases). With 6 bases removed from V and 4 bases from J, the gap between germline ends came to 7 bases. From germline, CDR1 is SNHLY and CDR2 FYNNEI. CDR3 size: 12 residues. The CDR3 DNA follows: TGTGCCAGCAGAGGACAGTACAATGAGCAGTTCTTC. It codes for CASRGQYNEQFF. Drawing the rest from reference TRBV2 and TRBJ2-1, the complete variable domain is EPEVTQTPSHQVTQMGQEVILRCVPISNHLYFYWYRQILGQKVEFLVSFYNNEISEKSEIFDDQFSVERPDGSNFTLKIRSTKLEDSAMYFCASRGQYNEQFFGPGTRLTVL.

V usage is TRBV15 and J usage is TRBJ2-5; D may be TRBD2 (5 bases). The CDR3 has 13 amino acids. Germline lookup yields CDR1 LNHNV and CDR2 YYDKDF (reference sequence). V was trimmed by 2 bases and J by 4 bases, leaving 8 bases between them. For the CDR3, the DNA is TGTGCCACCAGCAGACTAGGAGGAGAGACCCAGTACTTC. The encoded protein is CATSRLGGETQYF.

The chain recombines TRBV7-9 with TRBJ2-3, with a tentative D call TRBD1 (5 bases). The V end lost 5 bases, the J end lost 0 bases, and 9 bases lay between the germline ends. The CDR3 runs 14 residues. CDR1 SEHNR and CDR2 FQNEAQ come from the germline V gene (reference sequence). The DNA for the CDR3 is TGTGCCAGCAGCCCAGGGCGGAGCACAGATACGCAGTATTTT. Protein: CASSPGRSTDTQYF.

This rearrangement joins TRBV7-2 to TRBJ2-7; D is unclear. Trimming cost V 4 bases and J 0 bases, with 13 bases left between them. The CDR3 has 15 amino acids. The germline CDR1 and CDR2 sequences are SGHTA and FQGNSA. The CDR3 region is CASSSSGLLSYEQYF. The CDR3 DNA reads as TGTGCCAGCAGCTCCTCGGGTCTTCTCTCCTACGAGCAGTACTTC.

The genes are TRBV6-4 and TRBJ1-1; 8 bases map to TRBD1. J gave up 4 bases and V 5 bases, and 6 bases lay outside the gene matches. This CDR3 is 14 amino acids long. Germline V gene sequence: CDR1 MRHNA, CDR2 SNTAGT. The CDR3 here is CASSSTGGGTEAFF. CDR3 bases: TGTGCCAGCAGTTCCACAGGGGGAGGCACTGAAGCTTTCTTT.